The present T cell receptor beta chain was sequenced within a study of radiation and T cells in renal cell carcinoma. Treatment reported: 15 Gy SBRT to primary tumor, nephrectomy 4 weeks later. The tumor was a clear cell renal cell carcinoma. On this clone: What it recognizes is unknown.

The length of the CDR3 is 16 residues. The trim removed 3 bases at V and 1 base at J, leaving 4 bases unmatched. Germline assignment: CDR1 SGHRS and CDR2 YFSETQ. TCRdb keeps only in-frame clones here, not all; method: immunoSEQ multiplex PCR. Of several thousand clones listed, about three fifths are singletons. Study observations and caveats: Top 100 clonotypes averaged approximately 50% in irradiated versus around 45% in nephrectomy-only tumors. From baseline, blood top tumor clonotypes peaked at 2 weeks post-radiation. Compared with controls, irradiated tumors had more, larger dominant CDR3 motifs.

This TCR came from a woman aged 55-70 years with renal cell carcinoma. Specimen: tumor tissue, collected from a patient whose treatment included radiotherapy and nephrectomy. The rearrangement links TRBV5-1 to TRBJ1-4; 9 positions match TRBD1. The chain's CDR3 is CASSWGDRVTNEKLFF. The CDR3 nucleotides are TGCGCCAGCAGCTGGGGGGACAGGGTAACTAATGAAAAACTGTTTTTT.